The T cell receptor (beta chain) under discussion was sequenced for a study of shared clonotypes between healthy human individuals (dated by TCRdb to the early 2020s). Context from the whole study: The cohort comprised two women and a few men aged 18 to 49 years. For each donor, CD4 naive and CD4 memory were each given three plates, CD8 naive was given two plates, and CD8 memory was given one plate. The study deeply sequenced blood TCR repertoires of several healthy adults to estimate repertoire size and the extent of clonotype sharing between individuals. Different laboratories and diverse techniques were used to prepare libraries and sequence TCR repertoires, to increase sequencing depth and limit assay-specific biases. Each donor's leukapheresis produced roughly between roughly 0.85 and 9.5 billion PBMCs.

Using the deep immunoSEQ assay, TCR CDR3 regions were amplified from genomic DNA by multiplex PCR. For each cell subset, the extracted genomic DNA was distributed evenly across all wells of several immunoSEQ 96-well plates, and each plate served as one replicate. For sorted subsets, roughly 200 ng of genomic DNA, equivalent to about 30,000 T cell genomes, went into each replicate PCR. Purified libraries were measured with a Qubit 3.0 fluorometer, size-checked on a Bioanalyzer 2100, and measured again with the KAPA Library Quantification kit. Every immunoSEQ 96-well plate was sequenced on a dedicated single-read 150-cycle Illumina NextSeq 550 flow cell. As for the original processing: The immunoSEQ output contained only junctional sequences without quality scores, so filtering could not match that applied to full-length reads. Sequences were annotated with PyIR, a Python wrapper for IgBLAST v1.9, using IMGT germline references to assign V/J genes and CDR3. Reads with weak V/J assignments (E-value above 1e-6), missing CDR3, stop codons, out-of-frame junctions, or ambiguous translated residues were removed. A V3J clonotype was defined by an identical inferred V gene, J gene, and CDR3 amino acid sequence. To compute the percentage overlap between repertoires, the number of shared unique clonotypes was divided by the size of the smaller repertoire. Richness of each repertoire was evaluated using RTK rarefaction, the Chao1 estimator, and Recon v2.1 estimates of unobserved clonotypes. Generation probabilities for all TCRbeta clonotypes obtained by the gDNA method from a few donors were computed using OLGA. TCRdb took over this immuneACCESS table, retaining in-frame rearrangements with V and J assigned. Such tables are incomplete; in checked studies, under half of the missing clones stem from an unresolved V gene, and the remainder is unexplained. V and J calls and clone size follow that table, whereas D and trimming were derived from the DNA. In this sample the table shows 600,000 to 700,000 clones, around 73% of which occur a single time. The top ten clonotypes cover 1.5% to 2% of the sample.

As concerns this clone: There is no known antigen for this receptor. No qualities accompany the bases; no much larger clone lies one base away. Other DNA sequences in this sample translate to the same CDR3.

Overall results and qualifications from the work: Estimated clonotype richness was generally larger for naive than for memory subsets. Sampling was restricted to blood, and TCR repertoires in tissues likely differ from the TCR repertoires found in blood. Even with the large sequencing depth, rarefaction of the sorted-subset datasets indicated that sequencing was incomplete. Across four donors, roughly 5.4% of naive CD4, 3.5% of naive CD8, approximately 2.5% of memory CD4, and roughly 0.4% of memory CD8 clonotypes were shared. Because the study included only a small number of donors, the genetic and exposure-history diversity represented was limited. Pairwise subsampling led to the expectation that sequencing depth would affect the degree of clonotype sharing among donors. Compared with non-shared clonotypes, clonotypes shared by all four sorted-subset donors had higher generation probabilities.

Donors were healthy HIV-negative adults with no recently reported acute infections or vaccinations. All donors were Caucasian adults living in Nashville, Tennessee, USA. CD4+ T cells were enriched by magnetic negative selection; naive cells were then positively selected on CD45RA, and the negative fraction formed the memory subset. After blood collection by leukapheresis, PBMCs were isolated using Ficoll-Histopaque density gradient centrifugation and then cryopreserved in the vapor phase of liquid nitrogen. Purity and quantity of every magnetically sorted T cell population were checked by analytical flow cytometry. Genomic DNA was isolated from each sorted fraction and quantified by UV absorbance on a Nanodrop 2000c. Including the terminal cysteine and phenylalanine, the CDR3 comprises 16 residues. The read is trimmed to its CDR3 DNA, 48 bases read in frame from base 1. At the junction V is shortened by 4 bases and J by 6 bases; bases outside the gene matches: 9. From the germline V gene (reference sequence), CDR1 is MNHNY and CDR2 is SVGAGI.

The rearranged segments are TRBV6-6 and TRBJ2-3; the junction holds 11 bases that match TRBD2. The TCR originated in a woman aged 25 to 45 in good health. The source material was memory CD4+ T cells sorted from blood. The cell subset or site label for this specimen denotes: CD45RA-negative fraction. The CDR3 protein sequence reads: CASSSGTSGAWDTQYF. The nucleotide sequence reads TGTGCCAGCAGTTCCGGGACTAGCGGCGCATGGGATACGCAGTATTTT.